The entry that follows covers one TCR beta chain sequence. This clonotype showed up just a few times. The antigen it binds to is not known. One base away there is no much larger clone; base qualities are not given. The sequencer was an Illumina NovaSeq 6000. TCRalpha and TCRbeta cDNA libraries were built by 5'RACE with constant-segment primers, adding sample barcodes and unique molecular identifiers. RNA was extracted from every sample with Trizol reagent. The libraries were amplified in two PCR steps, and the second step added a second sample barcode and Illumina TruSeq adapters. Sequencing of libraries was performed on an Illumina NovaSeq with 2 x 150 bp paired-end reads. For the original study's pipeline: The reads were demultiplexed and collapsed into UMI-guided consensus sequences using migec v1.2.7. Using mixcr v2.1.11, the UMI consensuses were aligned to TRA and TRB V and J templates and assembled into clonotypes. Expanded or contracted clonotypes were those called significant by both edgeR and NoisET, with noise models trained on biological replicates. For edgeR calls, the thresholds were a false discovery rate-adjusted p below 0.01 and a log2 fold-change of 1. As an exploratory analysis of dynamics, PCA with hierarchical clustering was applied to max-normalized trajectories of the 1000 most abundant clonotypes. Each responding clone was given a CD4 or CD8 phenotype based on the CD4+ and CD8+ repertoires, which had been sequenced separately. TCRdb itself trimmed the public reads at Q25 with fastp, ran MiXCR and retained productive beta chains. For every CDR3 protein sequence, its rows merge into one entry that carries the most common genes and DNA. These V and J calls rely on TCRdb rather than the paper's analysis. In all, the sample holds about 260,000 distinct CDR3 sequences, and around 8% of those were seen once. The top ten constitute about 20% of the sample.

Ficoll-Paque density gradient centrifugation was used to isolate PBMCs. The data originate from a study of T-cell memory formation after mild COVID-19 (dated by TCRdb to the early 2020s). Notes on the research overall: TCR sequence clusters from the two donors were found to be largely donor specific. Longitudinal TCRalpha and TCRbeta repertoire sequencing tracked T-cell clones expanding and contracting after mild COVID-19 in two donors. Two young, previously healthy adult volunteers, one female and one male, were included in the cohort.

Overall study outcomes, separate from this receptor: Only a couple of mild cases were covered in the study, and larger cohorts including severe cases with pre-infection samples were considered necessary. The detection of some responding clones in pre-infection memory suggests that pre-existing cross-reactive memory T cells joined the SARS-CoV-2 response. Clones that contracted from day 15 to 85 showed balanced CD4/CD8 phenotypes, whereas a second wave of clones that expanded from day 15 to 37 leaned towards CD4+. SARS-CoV-2 specificity of the second-wave clones peaking on day 37 was not confirmed. Contracting CD4+ clones turned up mainly in the CM and EM memory subsets, whereas EMRA was where CD8+ clones were enriched.

Via the germline V gene (reference sequence), CDR1 is DFQATT and CDR2 SNEGSKA. The CDR3 measures 12 amino acids from cysteine to phenylalanine. Only the CDR3 DNA is retained, 36 bases long and in frame from the first base. The junction carries 12 bases between V and J, which are trimmed by 6 bases and 4 bases respectively. The receptor's source is a man between 18 and 35 years old who had mild COVID-19 (a few samples of this study predate the infection). The sample titles of this study are shuffled in the database, so cell type and time point are left out; the donor was told from shared clones. Sequencing input: PBMCs or a T cell subset sorted from them (not recorded which). Here the chain combines TRBV20-1 and TRBJ1-2; the D gene is perhaps TRBD1, from 5 matching bases. The CDR3 protein sequence reads: CSAPDSPYGYTF. The sequence in DNA is TGCAGTGCACCAGACAGTCCCTATGGCTACACCTTC.